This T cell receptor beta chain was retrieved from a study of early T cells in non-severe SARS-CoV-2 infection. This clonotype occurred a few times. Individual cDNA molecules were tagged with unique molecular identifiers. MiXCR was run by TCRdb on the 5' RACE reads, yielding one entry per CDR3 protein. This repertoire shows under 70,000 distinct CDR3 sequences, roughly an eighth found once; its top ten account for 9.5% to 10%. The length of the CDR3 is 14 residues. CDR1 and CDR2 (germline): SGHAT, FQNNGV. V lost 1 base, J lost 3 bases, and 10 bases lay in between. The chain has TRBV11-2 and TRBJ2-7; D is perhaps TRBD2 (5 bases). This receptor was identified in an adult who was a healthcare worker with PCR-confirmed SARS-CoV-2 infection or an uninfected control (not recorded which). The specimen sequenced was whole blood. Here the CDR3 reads CASSLGAGGYEQYF. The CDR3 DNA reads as TGTGCCAGCAGCTTAGGGGCGGGCGGCTACGAGCAGTACTTC.